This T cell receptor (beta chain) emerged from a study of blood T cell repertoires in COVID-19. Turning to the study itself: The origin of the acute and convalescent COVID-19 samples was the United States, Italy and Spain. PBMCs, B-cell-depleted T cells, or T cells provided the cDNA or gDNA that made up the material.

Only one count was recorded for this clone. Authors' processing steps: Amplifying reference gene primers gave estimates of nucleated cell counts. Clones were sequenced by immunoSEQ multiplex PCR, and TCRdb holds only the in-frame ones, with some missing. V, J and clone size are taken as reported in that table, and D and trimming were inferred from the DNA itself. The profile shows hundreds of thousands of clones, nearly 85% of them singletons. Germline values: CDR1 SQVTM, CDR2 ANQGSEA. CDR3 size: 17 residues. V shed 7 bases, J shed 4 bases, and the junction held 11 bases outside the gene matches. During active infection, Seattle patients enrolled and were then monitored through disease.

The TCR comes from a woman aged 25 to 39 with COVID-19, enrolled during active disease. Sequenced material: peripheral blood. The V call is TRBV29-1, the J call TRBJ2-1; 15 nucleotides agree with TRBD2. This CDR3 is CSARTSGGAPFYNEQFF. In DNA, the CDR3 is TGCAGCGCCCGGACTAGCGGGGGGGCCCCCTTTTACAATGAGCAGTTCTTC.